The entry below describes one T cell receptor (beta chain). The CDR3 is 14 residues long. Germline V gene lookup returns CDR1 LNHDA and CDR2 SQIVND (reference sequence). V lost 6 bases to trimming and J lost 1 base, with 11 bases between them. This specimen comes from a study of blood T cell repertoires in COVID-19. About the research overall: Samples representing acute and convalescent COVID-19 were sourced from the United States, Italy and Spain.

Measured with immunoSEQ multiplex PCR; TCRdb has only the in-frame clones, and not every one. The sample yields roughly 180,000 clones, 84% seen once. The clonotype comes from a man in his forties or fifties who had recovered from COVID-19. This sequence joins TRBV19 and TRBJ2-3, with D perhaps matching TRBD2 (7 bases). Sequenced sample: peripheral blood. In DNA form, the CDR3 reads TGTGCCAGTAGAGGGGAGGGGGGCACAGATACGCAGTATTTT. This sequence encodes CASRGEGGTDTQYF.